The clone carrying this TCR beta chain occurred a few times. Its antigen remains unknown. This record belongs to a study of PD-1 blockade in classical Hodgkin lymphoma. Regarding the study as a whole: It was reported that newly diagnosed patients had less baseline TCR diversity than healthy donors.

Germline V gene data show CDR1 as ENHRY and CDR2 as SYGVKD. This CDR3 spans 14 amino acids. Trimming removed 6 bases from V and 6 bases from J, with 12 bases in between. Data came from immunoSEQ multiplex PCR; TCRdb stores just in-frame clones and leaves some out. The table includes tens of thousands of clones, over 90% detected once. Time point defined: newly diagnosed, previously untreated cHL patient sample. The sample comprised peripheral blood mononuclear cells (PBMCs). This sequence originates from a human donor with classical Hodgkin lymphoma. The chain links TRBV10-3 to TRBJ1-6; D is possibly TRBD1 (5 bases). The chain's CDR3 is CAIRPDSFNSPLHF. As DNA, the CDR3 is TGTGCCATCAGGCCAGACAGTTTTAATTCACCCCTCCACTTT.